The rows below give T cell receptor beta chains drawn from one sample of a study of OX40 agonist ivuxolimab in advanced cancers. TCRdb's copy holds only in-frame clones and misses some; the assay was immunoSEQ multiplex PCR. Seen here are 95,000 to 150,000 clones, around 93% observed once, and the top ten hold over 0.15%. The material sequenced was CD4+ or CD8+ T cells sorted from blood, taken in a trial of the OX40 agonist ivuxolimab. Source of these receptors: an adult with an advanced solid tumor such as melanoma, head and neck, liver or kidney cancer. Each CDR3 is given with its conserved first and last residue. D genes are given only for firm matches. Clone size appears in some rows only: once, few, many, or a class for an expanded clone.

d_gene: -
j_gene: TRBJ1-1
abundance: -
v_gene: TRBV7-3
CDR3aa: CASSLKEGRAAFF
CDR3nt: TGTGCCAGCAGCTTAAAAGAGGGTCGGGCGGCTTTCTTT

d_gene: -
j_gene: TRBJ1-5
abundance: -
v_gene: TRBV19
CDR3aa: CASSIATANQPQHF
CDR3nt: TGTGCCAGTAGTATAGCGACAGCTAATCAGCCCCAGCATTTT

d_gene: TRBD1
j_gene: TRBJ2-1
abundance: -
v_gene: TRBV19
CDR3aa: CASSPTGIPYNEQFF
CDR3nt: TGTGCCAGTAGTCCGACAGGGATACCCTACAATGAGCAGTTCTTC

d_gene: -
j_gene: TRBJ2-2
abundance: once
v_gene: TRBV4-3
CDR3aa: CASSQDGKTAGGELFF
CDR3nt: TGCGCCAGCAGCCAAGATGGGAAGACAGCCGGCGGGGAGCTGTTTTTT

d_gene: -
j_gene: TRBJ1-6
abundance: -
v_gene: TRBV6-4
CDR3aa: CASSYTGSGSPLHF
CDR3nt: TGTGCCAGCAGTTATACAGGGTCAGGTTCACCCCTCCACTTT

d_gene: -
j_gene: TRBJ1-2
abundance: -
v_gene: TRBV19
CDR3aa: CASLSGNPYGYTF
CDR3nt: TGTGCCAGTTTGTCCGGGAATCCCTATGGCTACACCTTC

d_gene: TRBD1
j_gene: TRBJ2-3
abundance: -
v_gene: TRBV11-1
CDR3aa: CASSLGYRGGADTQYF
CDR3nt: TGTGCCAGCAGCTTAGGGTACAGGGGTGGGGCAGATACGCAGTATTTT

d_gene: -
j_gene: TRBJ2-7
abundance: -
v_gene: TRBV29-1
CDR3aa: CSVERDHEQYF
CDR3nt: TGCAGCGTTGAACGGGACCACGAGCAGTACTTC

d_gene: -
j_gene: TRBJ1-4
abundance: -
v_gene: TRBV18
CDR3aa: CASSRAGSNEKLFF
CDR3nt: TGTGCCAGCTCACGGGCAGGGTCTAATGAAAAACTGTTTTTT

d_gene: TRBD1
j_gene: TRBJ1-2
abundance: -
v_gene: TRBV10-3
CDR3aa: CATGTGGSYGYTF
CDR3nt: TGTGCCACCGGGACAGGGGGATCCTATGGCTACACCTTC

d_gene: TRBD1
j_gene: TRBJ2-1
abundance: -
v_gene: TRBV7-2
CDR3aa: CASSLAGGTGLSYNEQFF
CDR3nt: TGTGCCAGCAGCTTAGCAGGTGGGACAGGGCTCTCCTACAATGAGCAGTTCTTC

d_gene: -
j_gene: TRBJ1-1
abundance: -
v_gene: TRBV7-3
CDR3aa: CASKDDWGPDTEAFF
CDR3nt: TGTGCCAGCAAGGACGACTGGGGACCCGACACTGAAGCTTTCTTT

d_gene: -
j_gene: TRBJ2-2
abundance: -
v_gene: TRBV19
CDR3aa: CASSIRGSPNTGELFF
CDR3nt: TGTGCCAGTAGTATTCGAGGGAGTCCGAACACCGGGGAGCTGTTTTTT

d_gene: -
j_gene: TRBJ2-3
abundance: -
v_gene: TRBV7-6
CDR3aa: CASSLEGSTDTQYF
CDR3nt: TGTGCCAGCAGCTTAGAGGGAAGCACAGATACGCAGTATTTT

d_gene: TRBD1
j_gene: TRBJ2-4
abundance: -
v_gene: TRBV15
CDR3aa: CATSSQQGAKNIQYF
CDR3nt: TGTGCCACCAGCAGCCAACAGGGGGCGAAAAACATTCAGTACTTC

d_gene: TRBD2
j_gene: TRBJ2-7
abundance: -
v_gene: TRBV7-2
CDR3aa: CASSSGPSGIAYEQYF
CDR3nt: TGTGCCAGCAGCTCTGGTCCTAGCGGGATAGCCTACGAGCAGTACTTC

d_gene: -
j_gene: TRBJ1-1
abundance: -
v_gene: TRBV6-1
CDR3aa: CASSPKQGGTEAFF
CDR3nt: TGTGCCAGCAGTCCTAAACAGGGTGGCACTGAAGCTTTCTTT

d_gene: -
j_gene: TRBJ1-2
abundance: -
v_gene: TRBV27
CDR3aa: CASSFKNNYGYTF
CDR3nt: TGTGCCAGCAGCTTCAAAAACAACTATGGCTACACCTTC

d_gene: -
j_gene: TRBJ2-2
abundance: -
v_gene: TRBV29-1
CDR3aa: CSVMSGSAGELFF
CDR3nt: TGCAGCGTGATGTCGGGGTCCGCCGGGGAGCTGTTTTTT

d_gene: TRBD2
j_gene: TRBJ2-3
abundance: once
v_gene: TRBV19
CDR3aa: CASSIDRDYLSTDTQYF
CDR3nt: TGTGCCAGTAGTATCGATAGGGACTACTTAAGCACAGATACGCAGTATTTT

d_gene: -
j_gene: TRBJ1-2
abundance: once
v_gene: TRBV7-9
CDR3aa: CASSIDTAANYGYTF
CDR3nt: TGTGCCAGCAGCATAGACACCGCTGCTAACTATGGCTACACCTTC

d_gene: TRBD1
j_gene: TRBJ1-5
abundance: -
v_gene: TRBV6-6
CDR3aa: CASSPLDRENQPQHF
CDR3nt: TGTGCCAGCAGTCCCCTGGACAGGGAAAATCAGCCCCAGCATTTT

d_gene: -
j_gene: TRBJ2-7
abundance: -
v_gene: TRBV3-1/TRBV3-2
CDR3aa: CASLMGMYF
CDR3nt: TGTGCCAGTCTAATGGGCATGTACTTC

d_gene: -
j_gene: TRBJ1-1
abundance: -
v_gene: TRBV18
CDR3aa: CASSPDSPIGNTEAFF
CDR3nt: TGTGCCAGCTCACCGGACAGTCCCATAGGGAACACTGAAGCTTTCTTT

d_gene: TRBD2
j_gene: TRBJ2-3
abundance: -
v_gene: TRBV5-1
CDR3aa: CASSSSGTSGRSSPTQYF
CDR3nt: TGCGCCAGCAGCTCCTCCGGGACTAGCGGGAGGTCCTCGCCTACGCAGTATTTT

d_gene: -
j_gene: TRBJ2-7
abundance: -
v_gene: TRBV5-1
CDR3aa: CASSSQGSYEQYF
CDR3nt: TGCGCCAGCAGTAGTCAGGGCTCCTACGAGCAGTACTTC

d_gene: -
j_gene: TRBJ1-5
abundance: -
v_gene: TRBV19
CDR3aa: CASQMRDQPQHF
CDR3nt: TGTGCCAGCCAGATGAGAGATCAGCCCCAGCATTTT

d_gene: -
j_gene: TRBJ2-5
abundance: once
v_gene: TRBV10-3
CDR3aa: CATGTGQETQYF
CDR3nt: TGTGCCACCGGGACTGGCCAAGAGACCCAGTACTTC

d_gene: TRBD2
j_gene: TRBJ2-1
abundance: -
v_gene: TRBV11-1
CDR3aa: CASSPSGRTYNEQFF
CDR3nt: TGTGCCAGTAGCCCTAGCGGGAGAACCTACAATGAGCAGTTCTTC

d_gene: -
j_gene: TRBJ1-1
abundance: once
v_gene: TRBV23-1
CDR3aa: CASSPGEGDPPGNTEAFF
CDR3nt: TGCGCCAGCAGCCCAGGGGAGGGAGACCCCCCTGGGAACACTGAAGCTTTCTTT

d_gene: TRBD1
j_gene: TRBJ1-2
abundance: -
v_gene: TRBV13
CDR3aa: CASSQTTGGRGYTF
CDR3nt: TGTGCCAGCAGCCAAACGACAGGGGGAAGAGGCTACACCTTC

d_gene: -
j_gene: TRBJ1-1
abundance: -
v_gene: TRBV30
CDR3aa: CAWSPQGLGEAFF
CDR3nt: TGTGCCTGGAGCCCACAGGGCCTAGGAGAAGCTTTCTTT

d_gene: -
j_gene: TRBJ2-7
abundance: -
v_gene: TRBV9
CDR3aa: CASSVAVTKAYEQYF
CDR3nt: TGTGCCAGCAGCGTAGCTGTTACCAAAGCCTACGAGCAGTACTTC

d_gene: -
j_gene: TRBJ2-4
abundance: -
v_gene: TRBV6-1
CDR3aa: CATHDGDPSIQYF
CDR3nt: TGTGCCACCCACGACGGCGACCCAAGTATTCAGTACTTC

d_gene: TRBD2
j_gene: TRBJ2-3
abundance: -
v_gene: TRBV7-3
CDR3aa: CASSFLGRAGDTQYF
CDR3nt: TGTGCCAGCAGCTTTCTCGGGAGGGCCGGAGATACGCAGTATTTT

d_gene: -
j_gene: TRBJ1-2
abundance: -
v_gene: TRBV7-2
CDR3aa: CASSFPGTYGYTF
CDR3nt: TGTGCCAGCAGCTTCCCCGGGACCTATGGCTACACCTTC

d_gene: TRBD2
j_gene: TRBJ2-1
abundance: -
v_gene: TRBV7-3
CDR3aa: CASSVVRGVLDEQFF
CDR3nt: TGTGCCAGCAGTGTAGTGCGGGGGGTCCTTGATGAGCAGTTCTTC

d_gene: -
j_gene: TRBJ2-3
abundance: -
v_gene: TRBV6-5
CDR3aa: CASSALGGDTQYF
CDR3nt: TGTGCCAGCAGTGCCCTGGGAGGAGATACGCAGTATTTT

d_gene: -
j_gene: TRBJ2-7
abundance: few
v_gene: TRBV7-3
CDR3aa: CANHYEQYF
CDR3nt: TGTGCCAACCATTACGAGCAGTACTTC

d_gene: -
j_gene: TRBJ1-5
abundance: few
v_gene: TRBV10-3
CDR3aa: CAISLGQDQPQHF
CDR3nt: TGTGCCATCAGTCTAGGTCAGGATCAGCCCCAGCATTTT

d_gene: TRBD1
j_gene: TRBJ2-5
abundance: -
v_gene: TRBV28
CDR3aa: CASSQGVETQYF
CDR3nt: TGTGCCAGCAGTCAGGGGGTAGAGACCCAGTACTTC

d_gene: TRBD1
j_gene: TRBJ2-6
abundance: -
v_gene: TRBV4-1
CDR3aa: CASSRDRDSGANVLTF
CDR3nt: TGCGCCAGCAGCCGGGACAGGGACTCTGGGGCCAACGTCCTGACTTTC

d_gene: -
j_gene: TRBJ2-3
abundance: -
v_gene: TRBV6-6
CDR3aa: CASSYRGSTDTQYF
CDR3nt: TGTGCCAGCAGTTATCGCGGTAGCACAGATACGCAGTATTTT